This TCR beta chain was obtained from a study of cytomegalovirus exposure and HLA in healthy donors (TCRdb year 2017). For the study in its entirety: In an earlier analysis of 587 of the donors, 276 Gb of sequence data and just under 120 million unique TCR beta sequences from 150 million to 200 million T cells were reported. An early release that covered roughly 600 HLA-typed donors contained approximately 290 gigabases of sequencing data and approximately 85 million unique TCR sequences. Of the 300 to 450 genotyped donors, 65% to 90% fell in the genetic ancestry cluster associated with self-reported Caucasian donors. The study aimed to test whether cataloging public T cell receptors could reveal signatures of past pathogen exposure. The study profiled the T cell repertoires of under 850 subjects by immunosequencing and related them to cytomegalovirus serostatus. A separate validation cohort of over a hundred different subjects was used in addition to the approximately 610-subject first cohort. To predict cytomegalovirus infection status, the study brought together high-throughput TCR immunosequencing, statistical association of individual TCRs with disease status, and machine learning. To study patterns of TCR occurrence, a later analysis re-analyzed previously published TCR beta repertoires from 500 to 850 donors and added high-resolution HLA genotyping. The later analysis used no new phenotypic data to find candidate immune exposures, relying instead on TCR beta sequences and their occurrence across donors. To decide whether each TCR beta V gene segment behaved as functional or pseudogenic, an earlier analysis of approximately 590 of the donors relied on high-throughput TCR beta sequencing. Alongside the repertoire data, information on donor age, sex, ethnicity and CMV serostatus was compiled. A later genetic analysis used genome-wide SNP genotypes for about three fifths of the 666 donors, treating that subset as a discovery cohort. Every discovery cohort repertoire had been produced on one sequencing platform. Class I and class II HLA loci were covered by the typing at four-digit resolution. Typing coverage varied by locus: about 620-630 donors for A, B, C, DRB1 and DQB1; roughly 500 for DQA1; around 570 for DPA1; 400 to 480 for DPB1. About 5 DR-DQ haplotypes were handled as single units for association and clustering, since linkage in the cohort was strong. Among some 410 genotyped donors of the cohort, an average of roughly 240,000 unique TCR beta nucleotide sequences were sequenced per donor, roughly 20% of them non-productive.

The investigation overall reported the following: A later analysis found that most CMV-associated TCR beta chains appeared HLA-restricted, with HLA associations seemingly driven largely by CMV exposure. Some IMGT-functional V segments, including TRBV6-2 and TRBV6-3, could not be distinguished by the 87-base-pair reads and were therefore excluded. Compared with equally common non-associated chains, HLA-associated TCR beta chains in a later analysis were more clonally expanded and had lower generation probabilities. Several of the top co-occurrence clusters appeared to be linked to parvovirus B19, influenza, CMV and Epstein-Barr virus, according to a later analysis. In a later analysis, the rate of TCR association differed among HLA loci, with DRB1 alleles having the most associated TCRs and HLA-C alleles having the fewest. When HLA alleles, especially DR and DQ, strongly co-occurred, TCR associations were difficult to assign to individual alleles. Because some donors lacked HLA typing at each locus, the association tests relied only on the typed subset. An association between a missense DCLRE1C variant and V-gene and J-gene trimming of TCR beta chains was found in a later genetic analysis and replicated in an independent cohort. Compared with the approximately 700-donor mean, donors in an Asian-associated ancestry cluster had fewer N-insertions in productive TCRs, according to a later genetic analysis. The authors suggested that the approach could potentially be generalized to other disease states and immunological phenotypes. Correlated functional status among segregating V segments might reflect linkage disequilibrium, but an unknown experimental factor could not be ruled out. The classifier was reported to diagnose cytomegalovirus status with high specificity and sensitivity in both the original cohort and the validation cohort. Broadly in line with IMGT annotations, most TCR beta V segments showed up in productive rearrangements about 87% or about 30% of the time in an earlier analysis of around 600 of the donors. In a later analysis, about 16,000 TCR beta sequences were associated with specific HLA alleles at a false discovery rate of 0.05. A group of highly shared sequence variants was considered likely to be a technical artifact of the sequencing pipeline. The cohort was sequenced for TCR beta chains only, and without alpha or paired-chain data the features that could be detected were limited. In vitro tests confirmed that three of the cytomegalovirus-associated TCR beta chains recognize cytomegalovirus antigens. Across donors, most TCR sequences were observed very rarely, whereas some public TCRs were present in many individuals. Sequencing depth was assumed to be roughly uniform across donors in the presence/absence analyses, though that assumption may not hold. The study gave a list of about 150 TCR beta chains associated with cytomegalovirus. The only immune exposure information available for the cohort was CMV serostatus. A further reported finding was that TCR beta sequences accurately predicted the HLA-A and HLA-B alleles for most subjects in the first cohort. Because counts were too low, roughly 18 rarely observed V segments, including chromosome 9 orphons, were left out of the earlier analysis of some 600 of the donors.

The cohort comprised fewer than 700 healthy bone marrow donors. At the time of sampling, every cohort member was nominally healthy, though immune exposures that went unrecorded were likely present. The donor tested CMV seropositive and was one of the 289 seropositive cohort members. A peripheral blood sample was collected from each donor, and TCR beta sequencing was performed on peripheral blood mononuclear cells. Genomic DNA extraction from the blood cell samples was performed with the Qiagen DNeasy Blood Extraction Kit. The CDR3 starts with the cysteine, ends with the phenylalanine, and has 10 residues. Solely the CDR3 DNA is kept, with 30 bases framed from the first base. V drops 3 bases and J drops 8 bases, leaving 4 bases in between. Taken from the germline V gene (reference sequence), the CDR1 and CDR2 loops are SEHNR and FQNEAQ. The library was prepared using the immunoSEQ multiplex PCR assay. A mixture of 60 forward primers for TCR Vbeta segments and 13 reverse primers for TCR Jbeta segments was used in the multiplex PCR. The CDR3 region of rearranged TCR beta genes was amplified from genomic DNA with a multiplex PCR assay. The amplified TCR beta libraries were sequenced on the Illumina HiSeq System as 87-base-pair reads. In the original analysis: A later analysis counted about 80 million unique TCR beta chains across the 666 repertoires, and some 11 million of these chains were shared by at least two donors. Raw reads were error-corrected and collapsed into unique sequences with a nearest-neighbor algorithm that merged closely related sequences to remove PCR and sequencing errors. V, D and J gene segments were assigned by aligning CDR3 sequences to IMGT reference sequences. For a sequence to be retained, a match of at least six nucleotides was required to both a V gene segment and a J gene segment. A rearrangement was called productive if the CDR3 had no stop codons and remained in frame with V and J, and every other rearrangement was called non-productive. CDR3 was defined according to IMGT convention as the region running from the second conserved V-encoded cysteine to the conserved J-encoded phenylalanine. In an earlier analysis of just under 600 of the donors, sequences lacking an unambiguous match to a single V gene segment were excluded. An earlier analysis of approximately 590 of the donors classified V segments as functional when productive rearrangements were above 56.7% and as segregating when the standard deviation between donors was above 5%. A statistical classification framework was built for diagnosing cytomegalovirus status from the catalog of TCR beta chain sequences. V and J gene assignment, in a later analysis, came from comparing TCR nucleotide sequences with IMGT/GENE-DB human TR gene sequences. A later analysis assigned CDR3 sequences and most-parsimonious VDJ recombination scenarios with the TCRdist pipeline. A later analysis defined each TCR beta chain by its CDR3 amino acid sequence plus V-gene family, and excluded reads lacking a unique V-gene family. To address suspected cross-contamination and a sequencing artifact, a later analysis removed 550 to 750 highly shared, low-generation-probability nucleotide sequences. A later analysis calculated a clonal expansion index for each public chain from normalized within-repertoire ranks of inferred template counts. Generation probabilities in a later analysis came from a VDJ recombination model fitted to out-of-frame rearrangements, and those results were checked against IGoR. Hypergeometric tests were used in a later analysis to score TCR-TCR, TCR-HLA and TCR-CMV co-occurrence, with a repertoire-size bias correction applied to the TCR pairs. In a later analysis, false discovery rates were estimated by permuting HLA or CMV assignments 20 times. In a later analysis, co-occurring TCRs were grouped with DBSCAN, and TCRdist sequence similarity was added when clustering was performed within HLA-allele-positive subsets. Co-occurrence clustering excluded repertoires with fewer than 30,000 or more than 120,000 public chains, plus five with anomalous nucleotide sharing. Drawn from immuneACCESS, this table holds only the in-frame rearrangements with V and J called that TCRdb kept. Clones are partly lost; checked studies trace under half to an unresolved V gene and leave the rest unexplained. The DNA was the basis for D and trimming; V, J and clone size are from that table. The table of this sample itemizes 96,000 or so clones. Just over 5.5% of the sample rests with the top ten.

To note about this clone: The antigen it binds to is not known.

The chain uses TRBV7-9 and TRBJ1-2, with the D gene too uncertain to name. This TCR derives from a girl aged 5 to 17 in good health and CMV-seropositive. Sequences were obtained from PBMCs. CDR3 loop: CASSLGGYTF. Read as DNA, the sequence is TGTGCCAGCAGCTTGGGCGGCTACACCTTC.